This entry lists 7 T cell receptor beta chains sequenced from one sample in a study of shared clonotypes between healthy human individuals. TCRdb keeps only in-frame clones here, not all; method: immunoSEQ multiplex PCR. The sample has hundreds of thousands of clones; around 97% are singletons. Source material: naive CD4+ T cells sorted from blood. Subset here: CD45RA+ positively selected. The receptors were gathered from a woman aged 25-40 years in good health.

This chain's CDR3 is CAIRREYEQYF. CDR3 sequence (DNA): TGTGCCATTCGCAGGGAATACGAGCAGTACTTC. This chain joins TRBV28 and TRBJ2-7; the D gene is possibly TRBD1 (5 bases). The CDR3 loop spans 11 amino acids. V dropped 10 bases and J dropped 4 bases, with 11 bases sitting between them. The germline CDR1 and CDR2 sequences are MDHEN and SYDVKM.

The CDR3 bases are TGTGCCAGCAGCTTCACGCCTTATGAGCAGTTCTTC. Its translation is CASSFTPYEQFF. The chain joins TRBV7-2 to TRBJ2-1; no clear D. The CDR3 runs 12 residues. V dropped 3 bases and J dropped 8 bases, with 8 bases sitting between them. Germline V CDR1 and CDR2: SGHTA, FQGNSA.

This chain uses TRBV4-1 with TRBJ1-2; D perhaps matches TRBD1 (5 bases). Germline lookup yields CDR1 MGHRA and CDR2 YSYEKL. The CDR3 length is 15 residues. The V end lost 1 base, the J end lost 1 base, and 10 bases lay between the germline ends. CDR3 DNA sequence: TGCGCCAGCAGCCAAGTCGGGACGGTTAACTATGGCTACACCTTC. Amino acids: CASSQVGTVNYGYTF.

This chain joins TRBV19 and TRBJ1-1, with TRBD1 identical over 7 bases. CDR1 is LNHDA and CDR2 is SQIVND in the germline V gene (reference sequence). V lost 6 bases and J lost 3; bases outside the gene matches: 10. This CDR3 region has 15 residues. CDR3 region: CASRSPGGKDTEAFF. For the CDR3, the DNA is TGTGCCAGTAGATCCCCAGGGGGGAAGGACACTGAAGCTTTCTTT.

The chain joins TRBV7-9 to TRBJ1-4; D gene unclear. There are 15 residues in the CDR3. Germline V lookup: CDR1 SEHNR, CDR2 FQNEAQ (reference sequence). The ends were cut back, 1 base at V and 4 bases at J, with 10 bases in the middle. CDR3 protein: CASSLGTRINEKLFF. CDR3 DNA sequence: TGTGCCAGCAGCTTAGGCACGCGGATTAATGAAAAACTGTTTTTT. Filled out from reference TRBV7-9 and TRBJ1-4, the complete variable domain reads DTGVSQNPRHKITKRGQNVTFRCDPISEHNRLYWYRQTLGQGPEFLTYFQNEAQLEKSRLLSDRFSAERPKGSFSTLEIQRTEQGDSAMYLCASSLGTRINEKLFFGSGTQLSVL.

The chain employs TRBV28 and TRBJ2-1, with 13 bases lining up with TRBD2. Germline-derived CDR1 and CDR2 are MDHEN and SYDVKM. J gave up 7 bases and V 11 bases, and 5 bases lay outside the gene matches. The CDR3 covers 13 residues. In DNA form, the CDR3 reads TGTGCCGGCACTAGCGGGAGGGAAAATGAGCAGTTCTTC. This sequence encodes CAGTSGRENEQFF.

The J gene is TRBJ2-7, the V gene TRBV30; D may correspond to TRBD1 or TRBD2 (6 bases each). Trimming pared 3 bases from V and 6 bases from J, leaving 12 bases between. The CDR3 is 12 residues long. Germline CDR1 is GTSNPN and CDR2 is SVGIG (reference sequence). The CDR3 bases are TGTGCCTGGAGCGGGGGCAGGGGCGAGCAGTACTTC. Residues: CAWSGGRGEQYF.